This T cell receptor beta chain was documented in a study of T cell clonality in common variable immunodeficiency. Study results and limitations: CVID subjects showed higher TCRbeta clonality than healthy controls. Fewer TCRbeta clones were shared among CVID subjects than controls. In common variable immunodeficiency, TCR beta chains reportedly carried fewer deletions and N-nucleotide insertions.

This clone was observed at least ten times. Its cognate antigen is unknown. The read halts 3 residues ahead of the CDR3 end, with the missing end drawn from the germline J gene. Method: immunoSEQ multiplex PCR; TCRdb's copy keeps in-frame clones and lacks some. Recorded here are about 52,000 clones, none singletons. V was cut by 0 bases and J by 6 bases, with 9 bases left in between. The CDR3 totals 13 residues. Looked up from germline, CDR1 is SGHDT and CDR2 is YYEEEE. Caucasian heritage predominated among both patients and controls. This TCR was sampled from a person aged 18 to 69 in good health. The sample taken for sequencing was peripheral blood mononuclear cells. This chain connects TRBV5-6 to TRBJ1-2; no reliable D call. Here the CDR3 reads CASSLEPSDGYTF. CDR3 DNA (partial): TGTGCCAGCAGCTTGGAGCCAAGCGATGGC.